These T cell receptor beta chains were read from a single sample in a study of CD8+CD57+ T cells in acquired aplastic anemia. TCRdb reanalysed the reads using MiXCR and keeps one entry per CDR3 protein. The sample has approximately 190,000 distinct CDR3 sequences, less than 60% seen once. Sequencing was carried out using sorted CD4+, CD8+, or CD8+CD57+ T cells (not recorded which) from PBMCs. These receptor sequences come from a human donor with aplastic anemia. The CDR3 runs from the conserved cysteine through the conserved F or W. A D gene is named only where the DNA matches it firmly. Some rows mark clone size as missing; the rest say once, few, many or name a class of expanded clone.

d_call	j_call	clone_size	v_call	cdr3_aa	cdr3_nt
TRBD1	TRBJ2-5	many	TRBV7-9	CASSLEGTGGIETQYF	TGTGCCAGCAGCTTAGAGGGGACAGGGGGCATTGAGACCCAGTACTTC
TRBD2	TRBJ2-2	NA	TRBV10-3	CATRSGRDTGELFF	TGTGCCACCCGTAGCGGGAGGGACACCGGGGAGCTGTTTTTT
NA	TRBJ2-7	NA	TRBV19	CASSPEDRYFSYEQYF	TGTGCCAGTAGCCCTGAGGACCGCTACTTCTCCTACGAGCAGTACTTC
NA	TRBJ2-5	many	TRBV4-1	CASSQKPGDSGGETQYF	TGCGCCAGCAGCCAAAAACCCGGGGACTCCGGTGGGGAGACCCAGTACTTC
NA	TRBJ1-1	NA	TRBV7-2	CASSQASNTEAFF	TGTGCCAGCAGCCAGGCGTCGAACACTGAAGCTTTCTTT
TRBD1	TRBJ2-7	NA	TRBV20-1	CSASSDRAYEQYF	TGCAGTGCTAGCTCCGACAGGGCCTACGAGCAGTACTTC
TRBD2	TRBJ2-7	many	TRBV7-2	CASSLAKRTSGTAREQYF	TGTGCCAGCAGCTTAGCCAAACGGACTAGCGGGACCGCCCGCGAGCAGTACTTC
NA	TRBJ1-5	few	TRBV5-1	CASSWDINQPQHF	TGCGCCAGCAGCTGGGACATTAATCAGCCCCAGCATTTT
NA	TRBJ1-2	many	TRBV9	CASSEYWDVNYGYTF	TGTGCCAGCAGCGAGTATTGGGACGTCAACTATGGCTACACCTTC
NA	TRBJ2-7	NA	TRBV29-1	CSVLPESPYEQYF	TGCAGCGTTCTTCCGGAAAGCCCCTACGAGCAGTACTTC
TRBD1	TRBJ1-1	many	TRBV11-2	CASSPDRGAEAFF	TGTGCCAGCAGCCCAGACAGGGGCGCTGAAGCTTTCTTT
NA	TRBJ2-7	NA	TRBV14	CASSVEDNPIYEQYF	TGTGCCAGCAGCGTAGAGGACAATCCGATCTACGAGCAGTACTTC